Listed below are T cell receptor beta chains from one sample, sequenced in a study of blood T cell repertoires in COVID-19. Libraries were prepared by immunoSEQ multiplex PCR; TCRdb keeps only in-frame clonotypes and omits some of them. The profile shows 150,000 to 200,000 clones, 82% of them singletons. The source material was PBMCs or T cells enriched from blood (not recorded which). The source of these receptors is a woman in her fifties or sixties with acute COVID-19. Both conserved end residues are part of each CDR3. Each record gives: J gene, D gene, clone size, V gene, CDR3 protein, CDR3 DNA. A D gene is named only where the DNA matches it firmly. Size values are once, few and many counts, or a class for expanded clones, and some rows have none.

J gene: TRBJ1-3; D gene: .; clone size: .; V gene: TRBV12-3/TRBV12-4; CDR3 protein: CASGRFSGNTIYF; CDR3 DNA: TGTGCCAGCGGGAGGTTCTCTGGAAACACCATATATTTT
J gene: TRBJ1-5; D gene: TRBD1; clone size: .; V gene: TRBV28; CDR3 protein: CASTTGQGRQPQHF; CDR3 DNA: TGTGCCAGCACCACAGGACAGGGCCGGCAGCCCCAGCATTTT
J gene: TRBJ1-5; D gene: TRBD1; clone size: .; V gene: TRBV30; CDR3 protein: CAWSVTGGNQPQHF; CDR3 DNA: TGTGCCTGGAGTGTAACAGGGGGCAATCAGCCCCAGCATTTT
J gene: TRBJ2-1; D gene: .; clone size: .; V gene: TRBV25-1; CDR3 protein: CASGDLSYNEQFF; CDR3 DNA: TGTGCCAGCGGGGACTTGTCCTACAATGAGCAGTTCTTC
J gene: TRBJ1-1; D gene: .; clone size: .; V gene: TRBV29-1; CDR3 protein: CSVDSGSNTEAFF; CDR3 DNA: TGCAGCGTGGATAGCGGGTCGAACACTGAAGCTTTCTTT
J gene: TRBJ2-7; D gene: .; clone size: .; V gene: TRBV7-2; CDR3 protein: CASRYGLNEQYF; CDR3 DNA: TGTGCCAGCAGATACGGACTCAACGAGCAGTACTTC
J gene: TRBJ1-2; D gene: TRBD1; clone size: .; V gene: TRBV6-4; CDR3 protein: CASSEQGADGYTF; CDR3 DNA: TGTGCCAGCAGTGAGCAGGGGGCAGATGGCTACACCTTC
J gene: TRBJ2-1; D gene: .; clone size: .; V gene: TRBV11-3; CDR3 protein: CASSRGLYNEQFF; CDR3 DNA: TGTGCCAGCAGCCGCGGCCTTTACAATGAGCAGTTCTTC
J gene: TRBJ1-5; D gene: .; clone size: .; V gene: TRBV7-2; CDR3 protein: CASSLVSLRMYSNQPQHF; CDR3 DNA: TGTGCCAGCAGCTTAGTGTCCCTCAGGATGTATAGCAATCAGCCCCAGCATTTT
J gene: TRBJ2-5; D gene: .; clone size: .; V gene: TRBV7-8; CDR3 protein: CASSLGAQETQYF; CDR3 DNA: TGTGCCAGCAGCTTAGGGGCTCAAGAGACCCAGTACTTC
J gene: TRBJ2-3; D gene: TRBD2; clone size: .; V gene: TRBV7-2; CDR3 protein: CASSSVGTLAGRDTQYF; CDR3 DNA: TGTGCCAGCAGCTCGGTTGGAACGCTAGCGGGGAGAGATACGCAGTATTTT
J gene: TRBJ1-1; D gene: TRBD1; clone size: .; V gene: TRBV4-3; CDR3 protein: CASSQDSAGGTEAFF; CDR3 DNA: TGCGCCAGCAGCCAAGATTCCGCAGGGGGCACTGAAGCTTTCTTT
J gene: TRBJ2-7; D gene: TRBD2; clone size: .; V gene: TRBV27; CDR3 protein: CASSPGTTLNEQYF; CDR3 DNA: TGTGCCAGCAGTCCCGGGACTACCCTCAACGAGCAGTACTTC
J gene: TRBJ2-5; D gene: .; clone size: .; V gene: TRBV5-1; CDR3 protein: CASSLNYGSQETQYF; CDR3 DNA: TGCGCCAGCAGCTTGAATTATGGCAGCCAAGAGACCCAGTACTTC
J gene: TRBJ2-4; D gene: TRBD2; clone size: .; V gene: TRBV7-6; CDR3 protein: CASSQRAGRVEGIQYF; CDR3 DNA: TGTGCCAGCAGCCAGCGAGCGGGAAGGGTGGAGGGCATTCAGTACTTC
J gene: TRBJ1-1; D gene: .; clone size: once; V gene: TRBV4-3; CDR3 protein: CASSQQMNTRAFF; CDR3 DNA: TGCGCCAGCAGCCAGCAGATGAACACCCGAGCTTTCTTT
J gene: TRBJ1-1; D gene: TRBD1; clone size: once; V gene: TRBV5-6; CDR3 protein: CASSLGTGEAAFF; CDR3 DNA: TGTGCCAGCAGCTTGGGAACAGGGGAGGCTGCTTTCTTT
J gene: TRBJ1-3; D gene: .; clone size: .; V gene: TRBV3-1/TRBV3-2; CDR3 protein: CASSLRWSRASSGNTIYF; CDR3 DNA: TGTGCCAGCAGCCTGAGATGGAGCAGAGCGAGCTCTGGAAACACCATATATTTT
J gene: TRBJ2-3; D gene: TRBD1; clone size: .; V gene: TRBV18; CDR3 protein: CASSRSRDRLTDTQYF; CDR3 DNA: TGTGCCAGCTCACGCAGCCGGGACAGGCTCACAGATACGCAGTATTTT
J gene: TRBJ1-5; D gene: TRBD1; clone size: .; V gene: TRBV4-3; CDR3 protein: CASSYDRGRGQPQHF; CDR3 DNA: TGCGCCAGCAGCTACGACAGGGGGCGGGGGCAGCCCCAGCATTTT
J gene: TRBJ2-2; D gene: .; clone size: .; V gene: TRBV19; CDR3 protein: CASSPQGSGELFF; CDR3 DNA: TGTGCCAGTAGTCCCCAGGGTAGCGGGGAGCTGTTTTTT
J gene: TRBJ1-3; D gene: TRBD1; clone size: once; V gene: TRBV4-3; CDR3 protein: CASSPRDSFSGNTIYF; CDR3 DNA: TGCGCCAGCAGCCCCAGGGACAGCTTCTCTGGAAACACCATATATTTT
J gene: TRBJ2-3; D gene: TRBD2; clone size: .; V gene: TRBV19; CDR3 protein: CASNEAGGPIDTQYF; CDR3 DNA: TGTGCCAGTAACGAGGCGGGAGGGCCGATAGATACGCAGTATTTT
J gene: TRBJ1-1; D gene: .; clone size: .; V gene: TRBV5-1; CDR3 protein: CASSLEFAGNTEAFF; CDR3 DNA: TGCGCCAGCAGCTTGGAGTTTGCGGGGAACACTGAAGCTTTCTTT
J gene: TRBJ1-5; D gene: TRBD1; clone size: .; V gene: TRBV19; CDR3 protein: CASSIDHDRGLEPQHF; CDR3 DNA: TGTGCCAGTAGTATAGATCATGACAGGGGTTTGGAGCCCCAGCATTTT
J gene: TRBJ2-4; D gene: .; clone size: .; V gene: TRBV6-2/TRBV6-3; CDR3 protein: CASSYSPEGGNIQYF; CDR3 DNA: TGTGCCAGCAGTTACTCCCCCGAAGGGGGAAACATTCAGTACTTC
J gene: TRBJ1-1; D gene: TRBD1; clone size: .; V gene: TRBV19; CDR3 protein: CASSMGTGSTEAFF; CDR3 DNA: TGTGCCAGTAGTATGGGGACAGGGTCCACTGAAGCTTTCTTT
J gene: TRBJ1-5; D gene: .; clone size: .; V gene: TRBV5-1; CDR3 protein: CASSLGQNQPQHF; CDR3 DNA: TGCGCCAGCAGCTTGGGACAGAATCAGCCCCAGCATTTT
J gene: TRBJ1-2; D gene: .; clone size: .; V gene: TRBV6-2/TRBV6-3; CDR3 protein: CASSYSRESYGYTF; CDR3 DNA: TGTGCCAGCAGTTACTCAAGGGAGTCGTATGGCTACACCTTC
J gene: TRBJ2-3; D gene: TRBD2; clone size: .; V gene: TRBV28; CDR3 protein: CASSHYYSGGAGDTQYF; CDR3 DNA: TGTGCCAGCAGTCACTATTATAGCGGGGGGGCCGGAGATACGCAGTATTTT
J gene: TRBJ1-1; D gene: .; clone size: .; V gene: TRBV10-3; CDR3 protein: CAISVRGANTEAFF; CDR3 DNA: TGTGCCATCAGTGTTAGGGGCGCGAACACTGAAGCTTTCTTT
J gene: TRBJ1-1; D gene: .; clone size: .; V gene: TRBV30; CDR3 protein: CAWSVQVFPPLF; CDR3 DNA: TGTGCCTGGAGTGTACAAGTTTTTCCACCCTTATTT
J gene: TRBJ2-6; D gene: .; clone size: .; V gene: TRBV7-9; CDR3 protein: CASSLRPGRTF; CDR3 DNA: TGTGCCAGCAGCTTAAGGCCAGGCAGAACTTTC
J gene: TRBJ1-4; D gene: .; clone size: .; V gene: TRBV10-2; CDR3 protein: CASSREDEKLFF; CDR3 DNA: TGCGCCAGCAGCAGGGAGGATGAAAAACTGTTTTTT
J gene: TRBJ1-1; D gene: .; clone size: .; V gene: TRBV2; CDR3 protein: CASSKEGHTEAFF; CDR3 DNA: TGTGCCAGCAGTAAGGAGGGGCACACTGAAGCTTTCTTT
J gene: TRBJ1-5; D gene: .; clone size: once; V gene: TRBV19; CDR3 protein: CASSKGVGNQPQHF; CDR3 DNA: TGTGCCAGTAGTAAGGGGGTGGGCAATCAGCCCCAGCATTTT
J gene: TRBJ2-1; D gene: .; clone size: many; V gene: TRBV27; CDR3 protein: CASRNPSEWTAYNEQFF; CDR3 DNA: TGTGCCAGCAGAAACCCGTCGGAGTGGACAGCTTACAATGAGCAGTTCTTC
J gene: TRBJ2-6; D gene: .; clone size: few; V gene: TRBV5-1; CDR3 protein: CASSLVESGANVLTF; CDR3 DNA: TGCGCCAGCAGCTTGGTAGAGTCTGGGGCCAACGTCCTGACTTTC
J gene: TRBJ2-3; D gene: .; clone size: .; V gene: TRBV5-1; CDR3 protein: CASRPLSGPTDTQYF; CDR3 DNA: TGCGCCAGCAGACCCCTAAGCGGCCCCACAGATACGCAGTATTTT
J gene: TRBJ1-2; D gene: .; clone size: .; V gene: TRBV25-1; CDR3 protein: CASSEGQVYGYTF; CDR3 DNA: TGTGCCAGCAGTGAGGGACAAGTATATGGCTACACCTTC
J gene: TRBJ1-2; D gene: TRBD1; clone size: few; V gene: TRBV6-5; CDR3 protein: CASRDQTGTVYGYTF; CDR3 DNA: TGTGCCAGCAGGGATCAGACAGGGACCGTTTATGGCTACACCTTC
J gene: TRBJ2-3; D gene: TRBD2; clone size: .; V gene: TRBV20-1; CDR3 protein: CSAPSGNTQYF; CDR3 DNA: TGCAGTGCTCCTAGCGGGAATACGCAGTATTTT
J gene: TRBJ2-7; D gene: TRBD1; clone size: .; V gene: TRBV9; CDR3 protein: CASSVAAAGGPYEQYF; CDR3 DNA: TGTGCCAGCAGCGTAGCCGCGGCAGGGGGTCCCTACGAGCAGTACTTC
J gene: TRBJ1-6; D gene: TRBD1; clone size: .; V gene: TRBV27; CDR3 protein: CASSSGQNNSPLHF; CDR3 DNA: TGTGCCAGCAGCTCGGGACAGAATAATTCACCCCTCCACTTT